The 30 T cell receptor beta chains below come from one sample, sequenced in a study of CD8+CD57+ T cells in acquired aplastic anemia. Genomic DNA templated the TCR beta VDJ and CDR3 profiling. TCRdb processed the reads anew with MiXCR; each CDR3 protein has one entry. The sample includes 400,000 to 450,000 distinct CDR3 sequences, roughly 68% of them seen just once. Sequenced input: sorted CD4+, CD8+, or CD8+CD57+ T cells (not recorded which) from PBMCs. These TCRs come from a human donor in good health, serving as a control.

V is TRBV7-9 and J is TRBJ2-6; either TRBD1 or TRBD2 may fit D (5 bases each). Germline-derived CDR1 and CDR2 are SEHNR and FQNEAQ (reference sequence). Trimming removed 9 bases from V and 16 bases from J, with 25 bases in between. The CDR3 loop spans 14 amino acids. CDR3 sequence (DNA): TGTGCCAGTTCGCAGGGCTGTGGGACCAACGATCTGACTTTC. Translation: CASSQGCGTNDLTF.

This clonotype was found many times. The chain combines TRBV3-1 with TRBJ2-7; TRBD2 is a possible D gene (6 bases). Trimming removed 4 bases at V and 2 bases at J, with 15 bases between. The CDR3 loop spans 15 amino acids. The germline gives CDR1 LGHDT, CDR2 YNNKEL (reference sequence). CDR3 nucleotides: TGTGCCAGCAGCCTAGGGATCGGGGGTCCCTACGAGCAGTACTTC. This translates into CASSLGIGGPYEQYF.

Notes on this clonotype: This CDR3 is missing its conserved last phenylalanine or tryptophan, likely due to a read error. Because the CDR3's place on the DNA is in doubt, the DNA is left out and the CDR3 is given as listed by TCRdb. The chain combines TRBV9 with TRBJ1-2. CDR1 and CDR2 (germline): SGDLS, YYNGEE. The CDR3 is 11 residues long, ends included. CDR3 loop: CASSSVEGSPL.

This clonotype has just a few counts. The CDR3 bases are TGTGCCATCAGGGACAGTAACACTGAAGCTTTCTTT. Translation gives CAIRDSNTEAFF. J is TRBJ1-1 and V is TRBV10-3, with D possibly TRBD1 on 6 matching bases. The CDR3 sequence is 12 residues long. CDR1 ENHRY and CDR2 SYGVKD come from the germline V gene. V lost 6 bases and J lost 2, with 7 bases in between.

This clonotype was counted at least ten times. This sequence joins TRBV11-3 and TRBJ2-1, with TRBD2 as a possible D gene (6 bases). The CDR3 has 15 amino acids. The germline gives CDR1 SGHNT, CDR2 YENEEA. V lost 4 bases and J 6 bases, leaving 16 bases between the germline ends. The CDR3 DNA reads as TGTGCCAGCAGCTCCAGAATAGCGGCCCCCAATGAGCAGTTCTTC. Its protein product is CASSSRIAAPNEQFF.

The rearrangement uses TRBV7-2 and TRBJ2-7, with D hard to call. The CDR3 contains 15 residues. Germline V lookup: CDR1 SGHTA, CDR2 FQGNSA. V gave up 1 base and J gave up 7 bases, with 17 bases separating them. CDR3 nucleotide sequence: TGTGCCAGCAGCTTAGATCGGCGCGAGAGCTATGAGCAGTACTTC. It is translated as CASSLDRRESYEQYF.

At least ten counts were recorded for this clonotype. This rearrangement joins TRBV5-1 to TRBJ2-7; D remains unclear. The CDR3 covers 15 residues. The V and J ends lost 0 bases and 0 bases respectively, with 10 bases between them. Germline CDR1 is SGHRS and CDR2 is YFSETQ. The CDR3 loop reads CASSLGGQSSYEQYF. Written as DNA, the CDR3 is TGCGCCAGCAGCTTGGGGGGTCAGAGCTCCTACGAGCAGTACTTC.

This clonotype was recorded many times. The chain has TRBV2 and TRBJ1-4; no reliable D call. V dropped 1 base and J dropped 6 bases, with 3 bases sitting between them. The CDR3 is 12 amino acids. The germline V gene has CDR1 SNHLY and CDR2 FYNNEI. This chain's CDR3 is CASSEVDEKLFF. The CDR3 coding sequence is TGTGCCAGCAGTGAAGTAGATGAAAAACTGTTTTTT.

This clonotype has a count of ten or more. This chain joins TRBV19 and TRBJ2-1; the D is unclear. CDR3 length equals 13 residues. Germline CDR1 LNHDA, CDR2 SQIVND (reference sequence). V lost 4 bases to trimming and J lost 13 bases, with 17 bases between them. The CDR3 region is CASSTRSTEKQFF. CDR3 in DNA: TGTGCCAGTAGTACCCGCTCTACAGAGAAACAGTTCTTC.

There are many counts of this clonotype. The rearrangement joins TRBV5-1 to TRBJ1-1; 9 bases fit TRBD1. From germline, CDR1 is SGHRS and CDR2 YFSETQ. The CDR3 covers 15 residues. The V segment lost 2 bases and the J segment 5 bases; nucleotides outside the gene matches: 7. CDR3 residues: CASSLQGQGKTEAFF. The CDR3 nucleotides read TGCGCCAGCAGCTTACAAGGACAGGGGAAAACTGAAGCTTTCTTT. The variable domain in full, with the rest retrieved from reference TRBV5-1 and TRBJ1-1, is KAGVTQTPRYLIKTRGQQVTLSCSPISGHRSVSWYQQTPGQGLQFLFEYFSETQRNKGNFPGRFSGRQFSNSRSEMNVSTLELGDSALYLCASSLQGQGKTEAFFGQGTRLTVV.

This clonotype was seen many times. The chain recombines TRBV29-1 with TRBJ1-1; unclear D gene. V was cut by 6 bases and J by 3 bases, with 11 bases left in between. The CDR3 runs 12 residues. Germline V gene sequence: CDR1 SQVTM, CDR2 ANQGSEA. The CDR3 reads CSVSSGYTEAFF. CDR3 bases: TGCAGCGTCTCTAGTGGCTACACTGAAGCTTTCTTT. Looking up the rest from reference TRBV29-1 and TRBJ1-1 gives the full variable domain: SAVISQKPSRDICQRGTSLTIQCQVDSQVTMMFWYRQQPGQSLTLIATANQGSEATYESGFVIDKFPISRPNLTFSTLTVSNMSPEDSSIYLCSVSSGYTEAFFGQGTRLTVV.

The V gene is TRBV5-5, the J gene TRBJ1-2; 10 bases map to TRBD1. The CDR3 consists of 14 residues. The V and J ends lost 4 bases and 3 bases, in that order; junction bases with no gene match: 3. Looked up from germline, CDR1 is SGHKS and CDR2 is YYEKEE (reference sequence). The CDR3 loop is CASSAGQGDYGYTF. The CDR3 bases are TGTGCCAGCAGCGCAGGACAGGGGGACTATGGCTACACCTTC.

The genes are TRBV7-2 and TRBJ2-7, with 11 positions matching TRBD2. The CDR3 extends over 17 amino acids. V lost 3 bases, J lost 2 bases, and 9 bases stayed unmatched. Per germline, CDR1 SGHTA and CDR2 FQGNSA. CDR3 protein: CASSFGGSGGATYEQYF. CDR3 nucleotides: TGTGCCAGCAGCTTCGGTGGTAGCGGGGGGGCGACCTACGAGCAGTACTTC.

Concerning this clonotype: One end of the junction fails to match germline, which may point to a read error. The rearrangement links TRBV7-6 to TRBJ1-1, with 7 bases fitting TRBD1. Germline V gives CDR1 SGHVS, CDR2 FNYEAQ. The CDR3 is made up of 15 amino acids. The CDR3 is CASSVTFGSGGLTFF. CDR3 DNA sequence: TGCGCCAGCAGCGTAACATTCGGGTCAGGGGGTTTAACTTTCTTT.

This clonotype has a single count. The chain's CDR3 is CASKGEGQPQHF. The CDR3 DNA follows: TGTGCCAGCAAGGGGGAAGGTCAGCCCCAGCATTTT. The V and J genes are TRBV2 and TRBJ1-5; a possible D gene is TRBD1 (6 bases). V lost 7 bases, J lost 6 bases, and 10 bases lay in between. CDR3 size: 12 residues. Germline CDR1 reads SNHLY; CDR2 reads FYNNEI.

This clonotype showed up just a few times. The chain couples TRBV19 to TRBJ1-3; TRBD1 matches at 7 bases. CDR1 and CDR2 from the germline V gene are LNHDA and SQIVND (reference sequence). With V trimmed by 1 base and J by 8 bases, 8 bases remained unmatched. The CDR3 is made up of 15 amino acids. CDR3 nucleotides: TGTGCCAGTAGTATAGGACAGGGAAATGGCTACACCATATATTTT. It codes for CASSIGQGNGYTIYF.

The J gene is TRBJ1-4, the V gene TRBV20-1; the D is unclear. The CDR3 length is 14 residues. Germline assignment: CDR1 DFQATT and CDR2 SNEGSKA (reference sequence). The CDR3, as DNA: TGCAGCGTTAGTGGCGACGCAGAGAATAAAAAACTGTTTTTT. Translating gives CSVSGDAENKKLFF.

The rearrangement joins TRBV11-2 to TRBJ2-1; TRBD1 aligns across 8 bases. Trimming took 3 bases from V and 5 from J; bases not matched to a gene: 3. Germline V gene data show CDR1 as SGHAT and CDR2 as FQNNGV. CDR3 length equals 14 residues. The CDR3 DNA sequence: TGTGCCAGCAGCTTGACAGGGGCAAACAATGAGCAGTTCTTC. Translated: CASSLTGANNEQFF.

CDR3 residues: CASSPGGWTDTQYF. CDR3 nucleotide sequence: TGTGCCAGCAGCCCCGGGGGTTGGACAGATACGCAGTATTTT. The rearrangement joins TRBV13 to TRBJ2-3, with D possibly TRBD2 on 6 matching bases. CDR3 length: 14 amino acids. V dropped 5 bases and J dropped 3 bases, with 12 bases sitting between them. Per the germline V gene, CDR1 is PRHDT and CDR2 is FYEKMQ (reference sequence).

In regard to this clonotype: The missing conserved phenylalanine or tryptophan at the end of this CDR3 makes a read error likely. It is unclear where the CDR3 begins or ends on the DNA, so no DNA is shown, and the CDR3 is as TCRdb lists it. The rearrangement joins TRBV7-2 to TRBJ1-2. Germline V gives CDR1 SGHTA, CDR2 FQGNSA. The CDR3 is 13 amino acids in total, end residues counted. CDR3 protein: CASSLREGTTDTH.

To note about this clonotype: No conserved phenylalanine or tryptophan is present at the end of the CDR3, so a read error is the likely explanation. V and J are TRBV2 and TRBJ2-7, with 7 nucleotides matching TRBD1. Germline CDR1 and CDR2: SNHLY and FYNNEI. The CDR3 runs to 16 residues. V trimming: 6 bases; J trimming: 3 bases; junction bases outside the gene matches: 14. The CDR3 loop is CASSLTSGTAHYEQYG. In DNA form, the CDR3 reads TGTGCCAGCAGCCTTACCTCAGGGACAGCCCACTACGAGCAGTACGGC.

The V and J genes are TRBV15 and TRBJ2-5; 7 nucleotides align to TRBD1. The germline CDR1 and CDR2 sequences are LNHNV and YYDKDF (reference sequence). This CDR3 spans 15 amino acids. After removal of 3 bases from V and 1 base from J, the junction contained 5 bases not matched to a gene. Written as DNA, the CDR3 is TGTGCCACCAGCAGTTACAGGGGCCCCCAAGAGACCCAGTACTTC. Protein product: CATSSYRGPQETQYF.

V usage is TRBV5-1 and J usage is TRBJ2-3; 9 nucleotides align to TRBD1. The junction had 12 bases not matched to a gene; V was cut back by 2 bases and J by 11 bases. The CDR3 runs to 15 residues. Germline V gives CDR1 SGHRS, CDR2 YFSETQ. The CDR3 DNA follows: TGCGCCAGCAGCTTAAGGACAGGGGCTGACAATGAGCAGTATTTT. Translation: CASSLRTGADNEQYF. Using reference TRBV5-1 and TRBJ2-3 for the parts outside the CDR3, the full variable domain is KAGVTQTPRYLIKTRGQQVTLSCSPISGHRSVSWYQQTPGQGLQFLFEYFSETQRNKGNFPGRFSGRQFSNSRSEMNVSTLELGDSALYLCASSLRTGADNEQYFGPGTRLTVL.

This clonotype was seen at least ten times. This sequence joins TRBV15 and TRBJ1-5, with TRBD1 matching 12 bases. Losses at the gene ends were 1 base for V and 0 bases for J; bases not matched to a gene: 10. The CDR3 length is 20 residues. The germline gives CDR1 LNHNV, CDR2 YYDKDF (reference sequence). DNA for the CDR3: TGTGCCACCAGCAGAGTAGGGGACAGGGGGCTTTTGGATAGCAATCAGCCCCAGCATTTT. Encoded protein: CATSRVGDRGLLDSNQPQHF.

This chain connects TRBV12-3 or TRBV12-4 to TRBJ2-7, with 12 bases aligning to TRBD2. With 6 bases clipped from V and 5 bases from J, the junction kept 2 bases outside the gene matches. There are 13 residues in the CDR3. This chain's CDR3 is CASSLAGGHEQYF. The CDR3, as DNA: TGTGCCAGCAGCCTAGCGGGGGGGCACGAGCAGTACTTC.

This clonotype was picked up many times. A junction boundary mismatches the germline segment, possibly from a read error. The CDR3 protein is CASSLGANQPQHF. DNA for the CDR3: TGTGCTAGCAGCTTAGGGGCCAATCAGCCCCAGCATTTT. The chain combines TRBV5-5 with TRBJ1-5, with a weak D call TRBD1 (5 bases). The germline CDR1 and CDR2 sequences are SGHKS and YYEKEE (reference sequence). The length of the CDR3 is 13 residues.

The chain is built from TRBV2 and TRBJ1-1; D call uncertain. CDR1 and CDR2 (germline): SNHLY, FYNNEI. The CDR3 has 13 residues. Trimming stripped 7 bases from V and 4 bases from J, with 13 bases between. CDR3 in amino acids: CASMGLLGTEAFF. The CDR3 DNA sequence: TGTGCCAGCATGGGATTACTGGGCACTGAAGCTTTCTTT.

The chain carries TRBV19 and TRBJ2-7; possible D gene TRBD1, 6 bases. The CDR3 is 12 residues long. The V end lost 3 bases, the J end lost 7 bases, and 10 bases lay between the germline ends. Germline V CDR1 and CDR2: LNHDA, SQIVND (reference sequence). The CDR3 nucleotides read TGTGCCAGTAGTATCGTGAGGGGGGAGCAGTACTTC. It translates to CASSIVRGEQYF.

For this clonotype: The junction departs from the called germline gene at one end, perhaps through a read error. The rearrangement uses TRBV20-1 and TRBJ2-7; a weak D match, TRBD1 (7 bases). The CDR3 extends over 11 amino acids. Germline lookup yields CDR1 DFQATT and CDR2 SNEGSKA (reference sequence). CDR3 DNA sequence: TGCAGTGCTAGAAGGCAGGGGGAGGACAACTTC. Its translation is CSARRQGEDNF.

This chain uses TRBV20-1 with TRBJ2-1; no clear D. This CDR3 has 15 residues. Trimming removed 3 bases at V and 5 bases at J, with 17 bases between. Germline V CDR1 and CDR2: DFQATT, SNEGSKA (reference sequence). The CDR3 region is CSARGQQETHNEQFF. Written as DNA, the CDR3 is TGCAGTGCTAGGGGCCAACAAGAGACCCACAATGAGCAGTTCTTC.